This TCR beta chain appears in the sequencing data of a study of T cells after yellow fever vaccination. TCRdb reprocessed the 5' RACE reads with MiXCR, giving one entry per CDR3 protein. The sample gives nearly 350,000 distinct CDR3 sequences, approximately 8% of which show up once; 15% to 20% is in the top ten. CDR3 length: 14 residues. The V end was cut by 1 base, the J end by 1 base, with 8 bases between. The germline CDR1 and CDR2 sequences are SGHRS and YFSETQ. This clonotype came up a few times. The sample in question was PBMCs, obtained approximately 47 days after the first yellow fever vaccination. This TCR came from a man between 18 and 29 years old who received the YFV17D yellow fever vaccine. J is TRBJ2-5 and V is TRBV5-1, with D unresolved. CDR3 sequence (DNA): TGCGCCAGCAGCTTGCGGCAGCTCCAAGAGACCCAGTACTTC. This codes for CASSLRQLQETQYF. Combining the CDR3 with reference TRBV5-1 and TRBJ2-5 gives the whole variable domain KAGVTQTPRYLIKTRGQQVTLSCSPISGHRSVSWYQQTPGQGLQFLFEYFSETQRNKGNFPGRFSGRQFSNSRSEMNVSTLELGDSALYLCASSLRQLQETQYFGPGTRLLVL.